The clone carrying this TCR beta chain was detected only a few times. The sample originates from a study of control samples from healthy donors and cancer patients. Generated by immunoSEQ multiplex PCR, the TCRdb table keeps only in-frame clones and is missing some. The sample has 100,000 to 120,000 clones; around four fifths are singletons. Germline values: CDR1 SNHLY, CDR2 FYNNEI. The CDR3 is 15 residues long. The V end lost 2 bases, the J end lost 8 bases, and 15 bases lay between the germline ends. The sequencing input was blood. The chain links TRBV2 to TRBJ1-4; unclear D gene. The TCR was taken from a man between 18 and 29 years old in good health. The CDR3 is CASSEFGLRGEKLFF. The DNA of the CDR3 is TGTGCCAGCAGTGAATTTGGGCTAAGAGGGGAAAAACTGTTTTTT. The variable domain in full, completed from reference TRBV2 and TRBJ1-4, reads EPEVTQTPSHQVTQMGQEVILRCVPISNHLYFYWYRQILGQKVEFLVSFYNNEISEKSEIFDDQFSVERPDGSNFTLKIRSTKLEDSAMYFCASSEFGLRGEKLFFGSGTQLSVL.